This T cell receptor beta chain was documented in a study of Ad26.COV2.S vaccination and SARS-CoV-2 variants (dated by TCRdb to the early 2020s). Regarding the study in general: Vaccine-arm donors came from COV1001, a multicentre, randomized, double-blind, placebo-controlled phase I-IIa trial of Ad26.COV2.S in healthy adults. Ad26.COV2.S was administered intramuscularly at a dose of 5x10^10 or 1x10^11 viral particles, either as one shot or as two shots given 56 days apart. Sequencing of the TCRbeta repertoire served to evaluate the specificity and breadth of SARS-CoV-2-reactive T cell receptors following Ad26.COV2.S vaccination. The TCR-sequenced set comprised about 32 samples: some 20 Ad26.COV2.S vaccine recipients, 5 placebo recipients and 8 SARS-CoV-2 convalescent individuals. Trial participants were randomized into five groups of five, in which low-dose or high-dose Ad26.COV2.S was given once or twice, or placebo was given on both occasions. Investigators did not know the trial group allocation while performing experiments and assessing outcomes. The paper as a whole reports these results and caveats: Spike-specific TCR breadth was higher in Ad26.COV2.S recipients than in placebo recipients (P = 0.0014). Non-spike TCR breadth was comparable between vaccine and placebo recipients, consistent with the vaccine containing only spike. According to the authors, total T cell responses may have been underestimated by the TCR breadth and depth analyses. Substantial breadth of spike-specific CD8+ and CD4+ T cell responses was reported after vaccination. Comparing responses between vaccine doses or regimens was not something the study was powered to do.

The immunoSEQ Assay was the method used to sequence TCRbeta CDR3 regions. After extraction, genomic DNA underwent amplification by bias-controlled multiplex PCR, followed by high-throughput sequencing. The published analysis was carried out like this. To quantify the absolute abundance of every unique TCRbeta CDR3 region, sequences were collapsed and filtered. T cell fraction was estimated by normalizing TCRbeta template counts to usable DNA, which was measured by amplifying reference genes present in all nucleated cells. Repertoire TCRs were annotated as SARS-CoV-2-specific when V gene, CDR3 amino acid sequence and J gene were exactly matched to a known reactive TCR set. MIRA supplied the reference SARS-CoV-2 TCR set, which was filtered for enrichment in COVID-19-positive ImmuneCODE repertoires so that public or cross-reactive TCRs were removed. Using the MIRA antigens, annotated TCRs were further analysed by specific ORF or by position within an ORF. Breadth was defined as the number of annotated unique rearrangements divided by the total number of unique productive rearrangements, and depth was defined as the summed frequency of the annotated unique rearrangements. Group comparisons of TCR breadth used two-sided Wilcoxon rank-sum tests. The clones in this table, taken by TCRdb from immuneACCESS, are in-frame only. Not every clone is retained; where verified, under half of the shortfall comes from an unresolved V gene, and the cause of the rest is unknown. V and J calls plus clone size are reproduced from that table; the DNA served to infer D and trimming. The sample has a few hundred thousand clones on record, about 87% of them singletons. The ten biggest clones cover over 2.5% of the sample.

To note about this clone: Its antigen has not been determined. Base qualities are missing; no much larger clone stands one base away.

Reading the label with the study, this specimen's treatment or condition is: 19 received Ad26.COV2.S at low or high dose, single or two shots; five or six received placebo; per-sample allocation not given. For vaccine and placebo recipients, the sequenced repertoires came from samples collected on day 63 after the first injection. Cohort 1b enrolled around 23 adults aged 18-55 years at a single site in Boston, USA, between 29 July and 7 August 2020. Ad26.COV2.S was a replication-incompetent adenovirus type 26 vector expressing a prefusion-stabilized SARS-CoV-2 spike protein from the original Wuhan strain. Sequences SQVTM (CDR1) and ANQGSEA (CDR2) are obtained from the germline V gene. The CDR3 sequence holds 14 residues, the cysteine and phenylalanine included. Here the CDR3 DNA is all that survives: 42 bases in frame from base 1. V is pared back by 1 base and J by 0 bases, with 9 bases lying between the germline termini.

The sample in question was peripheral blood, obtained in a trial of Ad26.COV2.S vaccine versus placebo. This clonotype was sampled from a person between 18 and 60 years old who received the Ad26.COV2.S COVID-19 vaccine or a placebo. Recombination joined TRBV29-1 with TRBJ2-5; no D segment can be confidently identified. The CDR3 in this case is CSVEAKSYQETQYF. The DNA sequence is as follows: TGCAGCGTTGAAGCTAAAAGTTACCAAGAGACCCAGTACTTC.